This TCR beta chain comes out of a study of beta chain features in type 1 diabetes. The overall study: Examination of sorted cells across all samples involved about 99 million cells.

Turning to this clone: The target antigen is unknown.

The V and J ends lost 6 bases and 5 bases respectively, with 18 bases between them. The CDR3 sequence is 15 residues long. Germline CDR1 SGHRS, CDR2 YFSETQ. Findings and limits, study-wide: Moderate but significant shortening of TCRB CDR3s was recorded in all four CD4+ subsets from Type 1 diabetes patients.

As every portion of the isolated RNA was reverse transcribed, the sequencing read expressed TCRB transcripts. Average reads for naive, central memory and regulatory T cell samples were around 4 million. Sequencing used immunoSEQ multiplex PCR; TCRdb keeps in-frame clones, though not all of them. The sample contains hundreds of thousands of clones, less than 15% of which appear only once. Input material: central memory CD4+ T cells from blood. This receptor was obtained from a man aged 25-40 years in good health. The rearrangement links TRBV5-1 to TRBJ2-1, with D possibly TRBD1 on 6 matching bases. CDR3 protein: CASKPNRVYHNEQFF. The CDR3 DNA reads TGCGCCAGCAAGCCCAACAGGGTTTATCACAATGAGCAGTTCTTC.